This T cell receptor (beta chain) was sequenced in a study of T cell repertoires in cytomegalovirus infection. MiXCR, run by TCRdb on the reads, gives a single entry per CDR3 protein. The sample yields roughly 320,000 distinct CDR3 sequences, 9.5% seen once. This clonotype was seen more than once but under ten times. J was trimmed by 10 bases and V by 6 bases; bases with no gene match: 11. Germline V gene sequence: CDR1 DFQATT, CDR2 SNEGSKA (reference sequence). There are 12 residues in the CDR3. This chain links TRBV20-1 with TRBJ1-2; 7 bases line up with TRBD1. What was sequenced was PBMCs. The sequence came from a human donor in good health (CMV status not recorded). Some clones in this sample may be carry-over from other donors' samples. The CDR3 loop reads CSARGHSTDYTF. The CDR3 bases are TGCAGTGCAAGGGGGCATTCCACGGACTACACCTTC.